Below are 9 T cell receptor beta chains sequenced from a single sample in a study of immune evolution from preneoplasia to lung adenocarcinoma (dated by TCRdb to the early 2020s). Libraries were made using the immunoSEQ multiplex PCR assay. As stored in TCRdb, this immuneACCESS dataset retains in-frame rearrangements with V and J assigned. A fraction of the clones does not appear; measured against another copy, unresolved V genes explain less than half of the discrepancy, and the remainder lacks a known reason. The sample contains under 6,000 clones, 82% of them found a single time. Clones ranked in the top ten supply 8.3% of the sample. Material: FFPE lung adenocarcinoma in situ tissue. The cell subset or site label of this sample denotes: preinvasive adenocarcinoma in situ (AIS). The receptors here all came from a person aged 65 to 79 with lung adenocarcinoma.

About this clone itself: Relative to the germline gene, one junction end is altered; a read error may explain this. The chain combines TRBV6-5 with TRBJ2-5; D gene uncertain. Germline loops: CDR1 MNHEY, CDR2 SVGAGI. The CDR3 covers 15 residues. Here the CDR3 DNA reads TGTGCCAGCAGGAGAATAGGGTTGGACCAAGAGACCCAATACTTC. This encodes CASRRIGLDQETQYF.

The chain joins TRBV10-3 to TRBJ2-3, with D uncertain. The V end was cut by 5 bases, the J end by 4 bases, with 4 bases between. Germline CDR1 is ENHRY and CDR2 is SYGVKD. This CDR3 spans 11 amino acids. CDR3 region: CAISKADTQYF. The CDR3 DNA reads TGTGCCATCAGTAAAGCAGATACGCAGTATTTT.

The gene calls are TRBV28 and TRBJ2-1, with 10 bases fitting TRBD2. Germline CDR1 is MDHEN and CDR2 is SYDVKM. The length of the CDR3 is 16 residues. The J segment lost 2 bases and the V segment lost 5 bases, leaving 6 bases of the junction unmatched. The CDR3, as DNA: TGTGCCAGCAGTCCCCATAGCGGGGGGACCTACAATGAGCAGTTCTTC. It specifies CASSPHSGGTYNEQFF.

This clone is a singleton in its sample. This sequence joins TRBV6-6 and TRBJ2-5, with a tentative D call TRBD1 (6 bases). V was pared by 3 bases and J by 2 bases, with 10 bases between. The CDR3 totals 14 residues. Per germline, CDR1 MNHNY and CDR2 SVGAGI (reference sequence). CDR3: CASSYGQLQETQYF. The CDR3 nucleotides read TGTGCCAGCAGTTATGGACAGCTTCAAGAGACCCAGTACTTC.

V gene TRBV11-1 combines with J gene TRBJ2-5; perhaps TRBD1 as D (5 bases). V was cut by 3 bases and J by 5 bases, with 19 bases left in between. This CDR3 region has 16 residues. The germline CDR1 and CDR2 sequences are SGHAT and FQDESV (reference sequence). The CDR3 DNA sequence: TGTGCCAGCAGCTTCTCGCGACAGTTCTCGTTGGAGACCCAGTACTTC. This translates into CASSFSRQFSLETQYF.

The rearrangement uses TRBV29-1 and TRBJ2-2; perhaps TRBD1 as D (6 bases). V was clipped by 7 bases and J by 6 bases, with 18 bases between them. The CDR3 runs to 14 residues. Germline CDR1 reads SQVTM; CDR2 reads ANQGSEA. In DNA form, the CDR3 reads TGCAGCGCCCGAAGCAGGGGAGCCGCCGGGGAGCTGTTTTTT. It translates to CSARSRGAAGELFF.

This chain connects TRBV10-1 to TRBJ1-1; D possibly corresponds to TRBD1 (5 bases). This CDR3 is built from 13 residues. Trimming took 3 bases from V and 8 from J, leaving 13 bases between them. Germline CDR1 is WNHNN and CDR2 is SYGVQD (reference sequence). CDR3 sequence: CASSDSTRDEAFF. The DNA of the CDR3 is TGCGCCAGCAGTGACTCTACACGGGACGAAGCTTTCTTT.

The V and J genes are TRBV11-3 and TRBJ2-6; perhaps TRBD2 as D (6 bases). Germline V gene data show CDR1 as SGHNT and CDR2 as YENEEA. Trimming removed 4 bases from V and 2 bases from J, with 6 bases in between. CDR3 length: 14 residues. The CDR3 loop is CASSSGAGANVLTF. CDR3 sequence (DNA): TGTGCCAGCAGCTCGGGAGCTGGGGCCAACGTCCTGACTTTC.

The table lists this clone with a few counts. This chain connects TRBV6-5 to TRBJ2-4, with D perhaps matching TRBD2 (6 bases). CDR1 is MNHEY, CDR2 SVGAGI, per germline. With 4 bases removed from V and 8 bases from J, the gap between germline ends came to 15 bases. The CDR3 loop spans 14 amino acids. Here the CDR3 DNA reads TGTGCCAGCAGTTCCCAAGTAGCGGTGGACATTCAGTACTTC. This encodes CASSSQVAVDIQYF.